The present T cell receptor beta chain was sequenced within a study of cytomegalovirus exposure and HLA in healthy donors. Study conclusions and caveats: Some 17,000 TCR beta sequences were associated with HLA alleles at 0.05 false discovery rate in a later analysis. The authors later linked a missense DCLRE1C variant to TCR beta V- and J-gene trimming.

The CDR3 is 16 amino acids. V lost 5 bases to trimming and J lost 5 bases, with 21 bases between them. Germline V lookup: CDR1 SGHTA, CDR2 FQGNSA. This PCR relied on a set of 60 Vbeta primers and 13 Jbeta primers. Clones were read by immunoSEQ multiplex PCR, and TCRdb kept only the in-frame ones, dropping some. The data contain tens of thousands of clones, roughly 79% of them singletons. Worth noting for this clone: Antigen unknown.

This clonotype was sampled from a man aged 25-40 years in good health and CMV-seronegative. The chain uses TRBV7-2 and TRBJ1-2; D possibly corresponds to TRBD1 (5 bases). Sequences were obtained from PBMCs. DNA for the CDR3: TGTGCCAGCAGCCAAGGGGTTTTCGGTCAACTGTATGGCTACACCTTC. This sequence encodes CASSQGVFGQLYGYTF.